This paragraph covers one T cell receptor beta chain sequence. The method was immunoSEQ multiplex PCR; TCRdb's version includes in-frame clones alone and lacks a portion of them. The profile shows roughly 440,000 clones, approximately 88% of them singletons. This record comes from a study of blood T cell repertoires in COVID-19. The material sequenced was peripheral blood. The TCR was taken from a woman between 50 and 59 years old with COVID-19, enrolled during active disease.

Here the CDR3 reads CASSSGSGEQYF. DNA for the CDR3: TGTGCCAGCAGCTCAGGAAGTGGGGAGCAGTACTTC. The chain links TRBV5-6 to TRBJ2-7; the D is unclear. The V and J ends lost 3 bases and 7 bases respectively, with 11 bases between them. The CDR3 is 12 residues long. CDR1 and CDR2 from the germline V gene are SGHDT and YYEEEE.